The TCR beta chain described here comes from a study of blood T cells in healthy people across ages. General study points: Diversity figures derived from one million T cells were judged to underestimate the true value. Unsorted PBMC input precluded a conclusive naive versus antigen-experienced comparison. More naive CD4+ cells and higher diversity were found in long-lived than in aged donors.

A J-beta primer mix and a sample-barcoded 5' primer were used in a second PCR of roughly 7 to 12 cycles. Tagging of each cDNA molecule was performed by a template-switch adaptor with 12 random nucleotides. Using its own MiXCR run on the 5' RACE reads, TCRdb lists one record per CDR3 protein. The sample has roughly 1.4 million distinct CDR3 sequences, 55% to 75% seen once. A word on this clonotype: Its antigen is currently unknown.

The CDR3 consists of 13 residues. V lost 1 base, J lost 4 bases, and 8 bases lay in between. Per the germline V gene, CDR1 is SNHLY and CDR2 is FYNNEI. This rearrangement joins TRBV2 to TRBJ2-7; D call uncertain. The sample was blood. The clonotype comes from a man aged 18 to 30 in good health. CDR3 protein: CASSEVATYEQYF. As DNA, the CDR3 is TGTGCCAGCAGTGAAGTTGCTACTTACGAGCAGTACTTC.